The 21 T cell receptor beta chains reported below all come from one sample, sequenced in a study of CD8+ T cells in alopecia areata. After isolation, RNA underwent reverse transcription to generate cDNA as the sequencing template. Sequencing used immunoSEQ multiplex PCR; TCRdb keeps in-frame clones, though not all of them. The sample yields fewer than 250,000 clones, more than 45% seen once. The sequencing here drew on CD4+ T cells sorted from blood, taken at week 0. The receptor set was obtained from a human donor with alopecia areata.

This clone was picked up a small number of times. The V and J genes are TRBV27 and TRBJ1-5; 7 positions agree with TRBD1. The trim removed 5 bases at V and 6 bases at J, leaving 10 bases unmatched. CDR1 is MNHEY, CDR2 SMNVEV, per germline (reference sequence). The CDR3 is made up of 15 amino acids. CDR3 sequence: CASSNEGAGRQPQHF. CDR3 nucleotide sequence: TGTGCCAGCAGTAACGAGGGGGCGGGCCGTCAGCCCCAGCATTTT.

This clone has a handful of counts. The same CDR3 is also encoded by other DNA sequences in this sample. The chain carries TRBV6-1 and TRBJ1-5; 10 bases are shared with TRBD1. The V and J ends lost 4 bases and 1 base, in that order; junction bases with no gene match: 4. Germline values: CDR1 MNHNS, CDR2 SASEGT. This CDR3 contains 16 residues. The CDR3 spells CASSARTGGSNQPQHF. The DNA of the CDR3 is TGTGCCAGCAGTGCCCGGACAGGGGGAAGCAATCAGCCCCAGCATTTT.

This chain links TRBV6-1 with TRBJ1-5; unclear D gene. Per germline, CDR1 MNHNS and CDR2 SASEGT. V was shortened by 6 bases and J by 5 bases, with 14 bases between the two germline ends. The CDR3 runs to 14 residues. CDR3: CASRSNRFDQPQHF. The CDR3, as DNA: TGTGCCAGCAGATCTAACAGATTTGATCAGCCCCAGCATTTT.

This clone has just a few counts. The J gene is TRBJ2-1, the V gene TRBV14; no reliable D call. Germline loops: CDR1 SGHDN, CDR2 FVKESK. This CDR3 is built from 16 residues. Trimming took 0 bases from V and 4 from J, leaving 13 bases between them. The CDR3 reads CASSQEKPVKYNEQFF. The CDR3 DNA is TGTGCCAGCAGCCAAGAGAAGCCGGTGAAATACAATGAGCAGTTCTTC.

This clone was seen a few times. This CDR3 is also generated by other DNA sequences in the sample. The chain couples TRBV7-9 to TRBJ2-1; D unresolved. The CDR3 is made up of 13 amino acids. Germline lookup yields CDR1 SEHNR and CDR2 FQNEAQ (reference sequence). Trimming pared 3 bases from V and 2 bases from J, leaving 5 bases between. The CDR3, as DNA: TGTGCCAGCAGCTTGGCGACCTACAATGAGCAGTTCTTC. Amino acid sequence: CASSLATYNEQFF.

The genes are TRBV30 and TRBJ1-3; no reliable D call. The germline V gene has CDR1 GTSNPN and CDR2 SVGIG (reference sequence). V was cut by 2 bases and J by 3 bases, with 8 bases left in between. This CDR3 contains 13 residues. As DNA, the CDR3 is TGTGCCTGGAGTAAAGGGCTTGGAAACACCATATATTTT. Translation gives CAWSKGLGNTIYF.

The chain combines TRBV29-1 with TRBJ2-7; 10 bases match TRBD2. Germline CDR1 reads SQVTM; CDR2 reads ANQGSEA. CDR3 length: 18 amino acids. Unmatched junction bases numbered 18, after V lost 7 bases and J lost 0 bases. The CDR3 DNA follows: TGCAGCGCGCGACGCGGTCTAGCGGGAGCCCCGAGCTCCTACGAGCAGTACTTC. It encodes CSARRGLAGAPSSYEQYF.

The chain is built from TRBV30 and TRBJ2-3, with TRBD2 matching 11 bases. Looked up from germline, CDR1 is GTSNPN and CDR2 is SVGIG (reference sequence). V shed 0 bases, J shed 1 base, and the junction held 9 bases outside the gene matches. The CDR3 runs to 18 residues. CDR3 nucleotides: TGTGCCTGGAGTGTACCTAGCGGGGGGCCAGTTGGCACAGATACGCAGTATTTT. Translated, it gives CAWSVPSGGPVGTDTQYF.

This clone has a handful of counts. The CDR3 loop is CASSFAQLTSYEQYF. CDR3 sequence (DNA): TGTGCCAGCAGTTTTGCACAGCTAACCTCCTACGAGCAGTACTTC. This chain uses TRBV28 with TRBJ2-7, with D hard to call. The CDR3 contains 15 residues. The ends were cut back, 3 bases at V and 0 bases at J, with 12 bases in the middle. Germline V gives CDR1 MDHEN, CDR2 SYDVKM.

This clone has only a few counts. The chain has TRBV18 and TRBJ2-5, with no clear D. With 3 bases removed from V and 3 bases from J, the gap between germline ends came to 11 bases. This CDR3 contains 14 residues. Germline V lookup: CDR1 KGHSH, CDR2 LQKENI. This chain's CDR3 is CASSPGSAEETQYF. The CDR3 DNA reads as TGTGCCAGCTCACCTGGGTCGGCGGAAGAGACCCAGTACTTC.

As concerns this clone: This CDR3 is also generated by other DNA sequences in the sample. Here the CDR3 reads CSVEGGSNQPQHF. As DNA, the CDR3 is TGCAGCGTTGAAGGAGGGAGCAATCAGCCCCAGCATTTT. The chain combines TRBV29-1 with TRBJ1-5; D gene unclear. The CDR3 runs to 13 residues. Germline CDR1 SQVTM, CDR2 ANQGSEA. The ends were cut back, 1 base at V and 1 base at J, with 5 bases in the middle. Using reference TRBV29-1 and TRBJ1-5 for the parts outside the CDR3, the full variable domain is SAVISQKPSRDICQRGTSLTIQCQVDSQVTMMFWYRQQPGQSLTLIATANQGSEATYESGFVIDKFPISRPNLTFSTLTVSNMSPEDSSIYLCSVEGGSNQPQHFGDGTRLSIL.

V usage is TRBV5-1 and J usage is TRBJ2-3, with a weak D call TRBD2 (6 bases). The CDR3 spans 15 residues. V gave up 4 bases and J gave up 5 bases, with 17 bases separating them. CDR1 and CDR2 (germline): SGHRS, YFSETQ. The CDR3 nucleotides read TGCGCCAGCAGCCCCGGGTTGGTGCGGGGAGATACGCAGTATTTT. As protein: CASSPGLVRGDTQYF.

This chain uses TRBV5-1 with TRBJ1-4; a weak D match, TRBD1 (6 bases). V dropped 3 bases and J dropped 2 bases, with 14 bases sitting between them. This CDR3 spans 16 amino acids. The germline CDR1 and CDR2 sequences are SGHRS and YFSETQ. CDR3 coding DNA: TGCGCCAGCAGCTATACTCCCGGACAGACTAATGAAAAACTGTTTTTT. Protein product: CASSYTPGQTNEKLFF.

This clone was seen repeatedly, ten times or more. The J gene is TRBJ1-5, the V gene TRBV28; D is uncertain. Trimming pared 5 bases from V and 7 bases from J, leaving 9 bases between. There are 12 residues in the CDR3. CDR1 is MDHEN and CDR2 is SYDVKM in the germline V gene. The CDR3 DNA sequence: TGTGCCAGCAGTAGGCAACGACAGCCCCAGCATTTT. Translation: CASSRQRQPQHF.

This chain links TRBV19 with TRBJ1-1; 9 positions match TRBD1. Losses at the gene ends were 8 bases for V and 9 bases for J; bases not matched to a gene: 4. The germline CDR1 and CDR2 sequences are LNHDA and SQIVND (reference sequence). The CDR3 has 11 residues. As DNA, the CDR3 is TGTGCCAGTCGTGGGACAGGGCAAGCTTTCTTT. Its protein is CASRGTGQAFF.

This clone was seen only a few times. The chain recombines TRBV9 with TRBJ2-6; D gene ambiguous. The V end was cut by 0 bases, the J end by 4 bases, with 17 bases between. The CDR3 runs to 18 residues. The V gene's germline CDR1 is SGDLS and CDR2 YYNGEE. CDR3 sequence reads: CASSVGIQGWSGANVLTF. The DNA for the CDR3 is TGTGCCAGCAGCGTAGGAATCCAAGGGTGGTCCGGGGCCAACGTCCTGACTTTC.

V usage is TRBV30 and J usage is TRBJ2-7, with D perhaps TRBD2 (5 bases). Germline values: CDR1 GTSNPN, CDR2 SVGIG (reference sequence). The CDR3 contains 12 residues. V was clipped by 2 bases and J by 9 bases, with 14 bases between them. As DNA, the CDR3 is TGTGCCTGGAGTACCGGGTATGCGGGGCAGTACTTC. Protein product: CAWSTGYAGQYF.

The rearrangement uses TRBV7-9 and TRBJ1-5, with a weak D call TRBD1 (5 bases). Looked up from germline, CDR1 is SEHNR and CDR2 is FQNEAQ (reference sequence). The CDR3 runs to 16 residues. Trimming took off 5 bases at V and 4 bases at J, with 18 bases between the two ends. The CDR3 region is CASSARDLSGNQPQHF. The CDR3 DNA is TGTGCCAGCAGCGCCCGGGACCTGTCGGGAAATCAGCCCCAGCATTTT.

This clone appeared a few times. The chain recombines TRBV11-2 with TRBJ2-7; D remains ambiguous. The V gene lost 5 bases and the J gene lost 2 bases, with 13 bases spanning the gap. The CDR3 extends over 14 amino acids. Germline values: CDR1 SGHAT, CDR2 FQNNGV. The CDR3 is CASSVSPGPYEQYF. The CDR3, as DNA: TGTGCCAGCAGCGTAAGTCCAGGTCCCTACGAGCAGTACTTC.

On this clone: Other DNA sequences in the sample encode the same CDR3. The rearrangement links TRBV30 to TRBJ1-2; unclear D gene. The CDR3 length is 11 residues. Looked up from germline, CDR1 is GTSNPN and CDR2 is SVGIG (reference sequence). V gave up 2 bases and J gave up 3 bases, with 4 bases separating them. The DNA for the CDR3 is TGTGCCTGGAGTCTCCACTATGGCTACACCTTC. It encodes CAWSLHYGYTF.

This chain joins TRBV6-1 and TRBJ2-1, with 7 bases identical to TRBD2. The CDR3 sequence is 17 residues long. After removal of 0 bases from V and 0 bases from J, the junction contained 5 bases not matched to a gene. From germline, CDR1 is MNHNS and CDR2 SASEGT. In DNA, the CDR3 is TGTGCCAGCAGTGAAGCTTACCTAGCGGCCTCCTACAATGAGCAGTTCTTC. Protein: CASSEAYLAASYNEQFF.